A selection of T cell receptor beta chains follows, all from one sample in a study of shared clonotypes between healthy human individuals. Sequencing was performed with immunoSEQ multiplex PCR; in TCRdb, only in-frame clones are kept and a portion is missing. The table includes 2,500,000 or so clones, roughly 93% detected once. Sequenced: naive CD4+ T cells from PBMCs. The receptors were sampled from a young man in good health. Some clones in this sample may be carry-over from other donors' samples. The CDR3 runs from the conserved cysteine through the conserved F or W. The D gene is left open where the match is weak.

d_gene	v_gene	j_gene	CDR3aa	CDR3nt
TRBD2	TRBV11-1	TRBJ2-1	CASSLGTSGSYNEQFF	TGTGCCAGCAGCTTAGGTACTAGCGGCTCCTACAATGAGCAGTTCTTC
TRBD2	TRBV6-5	TRBJ2-7	CATTTTELAGNEQYF	TGTGCCACCACTACGACGGAACTAGCGGGAAACGAGCAGTACTTC
.	TRBV7-2	TRBJ2-5	CASSYGTKETQYF	TGTGCCAGCAGCTACGGGACAAAAGAGACCCAGTACTTC
TRBD2	TRBV7-8	TRBJ2-2	CASSLQRTSGRAVFGTGELFF	TGTGCCAGCAGCTTACAGCGGACTAGCGGGAGGGCCGTTTTTGGCACCGGGGAGCTGTTTTTT
.	TRBV5-1	TRBJ2-5	CASSQLQETQYF	TGCGCCAGCTCACAGTTACAAGAGACCCAGTACTTC
.	TRBV18	TRBJ1-5	CASSLPPPAQPQHF	TGTGCCAGCTCACTCCCACCCCCCGCTCAGCCCCAGCATTTT
TRBD1	TRBV7-9	TRBJ1-1	CASSLVDRGTEAFF	TGTGCCAGCAGCTTAGTGGACAGGGGCACTGAAGCTTTCTTT
.	TRBV5-1	TRBJ1-2	CASSPGAGTRYGYTF	TGCGCCAGCAGCCCGGGTGCGGGTACTCGGTATGGCTACACCTTC
.	TRBV9	TRBJ1-2	CASSVVGQVNYGYTF	TGTGCCAGCAGCGTAGTGGGCCAGGTTAACTATGGCTACACCTTC
.	TRBV5-1	TRBJ1-1	CASSRTGLTNTEAFF	TGCGCCAGCAGCCGCACAGGGTTGACGAACACTGAAGCTTTCTTT
TRBD1	TRBV5-1	TRBJ1-4	CASRVDRGLRSKEKLFF	TGCGCCAGCAGGGTCGACAGGGGACTACGATCGAAGGAAAAACTGTTTTTT
.	TRBV4-1	TRBJ2-2	CASSQGETVKGTGELFF	TGCGCCAGCAGCCAAGGGGAGACAGTAAAAGGCACCGGGGAGCTGTTTTTT
.	TRBV9	TRBJ2-1	CASSELLYNEQFF	TGTGCCAGCAGCGAACTACTTTACAATGAGCAGTTCTTC